Listed below are T cell receptor beta chains from one sample, sequenced in a study of cytomegalovirus exposure and HLA in healthy donors. Generated by immunoSEQ multiplex PCR, the TCRdb table keeps only in-frame clones and is missing some. The data show around 74,000 clones, roughly 85% seen once. The sequencing input was PBMCs. The source is a man aged 25 to 45 in good health and CMV-seronegative. Each CDR3 is given with its conserved first and last residue.

v_gene | len | CDR3aa
TRBV28 | 15 | CASSLQGNSNQPQHF
TRBV4-3 | 14 | CASSQGRGFYGYTF
TRBV28 | 14 | CASSPGDRHYEQYF
TRBV5-1 | 14 | CASSPSAANYGYTF
TRBV4-3 | 17 | CASSPDRLADNTGELFF
TRBV5-1 | 13 | CASSLVDRAEQFF
TRBV2 | 15 | CASSEGGIHYNEQFF
TRBV10-3 | 15 | CAISERTSGTYEQYF
TRBV30 | 13 | CAWKPTGAGEQFF
TRBV5-8 | 16 | CASSSPRSGIGDTQYF
TRBV9 | 18 | CASSVVSTPRTGGNTIYF
TRBV6-1 | 13 | CASSESVSTEAFF
TRBV5-6 | 17 | CASSLKSGRGFNQPQHF
TRBV30 | 12 | CAWRHFGNEQFF
TRBV27 | 14 | CASSPDRGPQPQHF
TRBV5-1 | 16 | CASSFGRSRGGETQYF
TRBV7-2 | 18 | CASSLRGQGGSGANVLTF
TRBV19 | 16 | CATSRAGTSGTGELFF
TRBV7-9 | 13 | CASSLIAGQGSVF
TRBV7-2 | 13 | CASSFPSSYEQFF
TRBV7-6 | 16 | CARSASVSGNTGELFF
TRBV5-1 | 18 | CASSLAPSYRDMFYGYTF
TRBV27 | 13 | CASRLAGSYEQYF
TRBV7-2 | 13 | CASSLGSLTEAFF
TRBV29-1 | 12 | CSVGEGVNEQYF
TRBV19 | 14 | CASSIGGGGWEQFF
TRBV2 | 13 | CASTYRFQETQYF